What follows are 25 T cell receptor beta chains derived from one specimen sequenced in a study of T cell changes during pregnancy in multiple sclerosis. Data came from immunoSEQ multiplex PCR; TCRdb stores just in-frame clones and leaves some out. In the table there are about 20,000 clones, roughly 89% of which are singletons. Sequencing was performed on CD8+ T cells from peripheral blood mononuclear cells, taken in the second trimester of pregnancy. The receptors come from a female donor in good health, enrolled as a control in a pregnancy study.

The chain joins TRBV7-9 to TRBJ2-1, with unresolved D. Looked up from germline, CDR1 is SEHNR and CDR2 is FQNEAQ (reference sequence). V was pared by 2 bases and J by 8 bases, with 7 bases between. The CDR3 loop spans 12 amino acids. The CDR3 sequence is CASSLSVYEQFF. The CDR3 DNA follows: TGTGCCAGCAGCTTAAGCGTATATGAGCAGTTCTTC.

As for this clone: The germline gene is not matched at one end of the junction; a read error may be the cause. The rearrangement joins TRBV7-9 to TRBJ2-1; 11 bases are shared with TRBD2. The germline CDR1 and CDR2 sequences are SEHNR and FQNEAQ (reference sequence). The CDR3 sequence is 16 residues long. This chain's CDR3 is CASSLDPGLADNEQFF. The DNA for the CDR3 is TGTGCCAGCAGTTTAGACCCGGGACTAGCGGACAATGAGCAGTTCTTC. Full variable domain (rest looked up from reference TRBV7-9 and TRBJ2-1): DTGVSQNPRHKITKRGQNVTFRCDPISEHNRLYWYRQTLGQGPEFLTYFQNEAQLEKSRLLSDRFSAERPKGSFSTLEIQRTEQGDSAMYLCASSLDPGLADNEQFFGPGTRLTVL.

V gene TRBV5-6 combines with J gene TRBJ2-7; possibly TRBD2 for D (5 bases). Germline-derived CDR1 and CDR2 are SGHDT and YYEEEE. The CDR3 is 13 residues long. The V end was cut by 4 bases, the J end by 6 bases, with 14 bases between. The CDR3 protein is CASSHGLRGEQYF. CDR3 DNA: TGTGCCAGCAGCCATGGGCTCCGGGGCGAGCAGTACTTC.

A single count supports this clone. The DNA of the CDR3 is TGCGCCAGCAGCCAAGAGTCCAGACAGGGGCTTCACAATGAGCAGTTCTTC. Translating it yields CASSQESRQGLHNEQFF. The genes are TRBV4-3 and TRBJ2-1; 8 nucleotides line up with TRBD1. J was trimmed by 5 bases and V by 0 bases; bases with no gene match: 9. Germline V gene data show CDR1 as LGHNA and CDR2 as YSLEER. CDR3 size: 17 residues.

The rearrangement links TRBV10-2 to TRBJ1-2; D may be TRBD1 (6 bases). V lost 8 bases and J lost 6, with 10 bases in between. Germline values: CDR1 WSHSY, CDR2 SAAADI. CDR3 length equals 11 residues. CDR3 nucleotide sequence: TGCGCCAGCGAATCAGGGGATGGCTACACCTTC. As protein: CASESGDGYTF.

The table lists this clone with a count of one. The chain has TRBV7-9 and TRBJ1-3; tentatively, D is TRBD1 (6 bases). Trimming took 5 bases from V and 2 from J, leaving 16 bases between them. Germline assignment: CDR1 SEHNR and CDR2 FQNEAQ (reference sequence). This CDR3 is built from 16 residues. CDR3 sequence: CASSGDGGDPGNTIYF. The CDR3 DNA reads as TGTGCCAGCAGCGGGGATGGGGGCGATCCTGGAAACACCATATATTTT.

The rearrangement uses TRBV28 and TRBJ1-1, with D possibly matching TRBD1 (5 bases). The CDR3 is 18 residues long. The V and J ends lost 3 bases and 4 bases respectively, with 24 bases between them. Germline lookup yields CDR1 MDHEN and CDR2 SYDVKM. The CDR3 bases are TGTGCCAGCAGTTTTATCCCCGTGATCCTTACAAGGGGCACTGAAGCTTTCTTT. It yields the protein CASSFIPVILTRGTEAFF. Full variable domain (missing parts from reference TRBV28 and TRBJ1-1): DVKVTQSSRYLVKRTGEKVFLECVQDMDHENMFWYRQDPGLGLRLIYFSYDVKMKEKGDIPEGYSVSREKKERFSLILESASTNQTSMYLCASSFIPVILTRGTEAFFGQGTRLTVV.

The chain employs TRBV30 and TRBJ2-5; a possible D gene is TRBD2 (5 bases). The CDR3 is made up of 14 amino acids. Germline CDR1 reads GTSNPN; CDR2 reads SVGIG (reference sequence). V gave up 0 bases and J gave up 5 bases, with 13 bases separating them. The DNA of the CDR3 is TGTGCCTGGAGTGTAGGGAGTGATGTTGAGACCCAGTACTTC. Translation: CAWSVGSDVETQYF. Filled out from reference TRBV30 and TRBJ2-5, the complete variable domain reads SQTIHQWPATLVQPVGSPLSLECTVEGTSNPNLYWYRQAAGRGLQLLFYSVGIGQISSEVPQNLSASRPQDRQFILSSKKLLLSDSGFYLCAWSVGSDVETQYFGPGTRLLVL.

This clone is medium-sized in the sample. The chain has TRBV19 and TRBJ2-1; TRBD2 matches 12 bases. Germline loops: CDR1 LNHDA, CDR2 SQIVND (reference sequence). The V gene end was trimmed by 6 bases and the J gene end by 7 bases; junction bases not matched to a gene: 10. The CDR3 loop spans 16 amino acids. CDR3 sequence reads: CASRGLAGGETNEQFF. CDR3 DNA sequence: TGTGCCAGTAGGGGGCTAGCGGGAGGGGAAACGAATGAGCAGTTCTTC.

The chain has TRBV30 and TRBJ2-1, with 9 bases fitting TRBD2. This CDR3 is built from 14 residues. The V and J ends lost 1 base and 3 bases, in that order; junction bases with no gene match: 1. Germline assignment: CDR1 GTSNPN and CDR2 SVGIG (reference sequence). CDR3 sequence (DNA): TGTGCCTGGAGTGAGACTAGCGGCTACAATGAGCAGTTCTTC. Translating gives CAWSETSGYNEQFF.

The J gene is TRBJ2-1, the V gene TRBV7-4; TRBD2 matches 7 bases. The CDR3 totals 16 residues. Germline CDR1 and CDR2: SGHVT and SQSDAQ. Unmatched junction bases numbered 8, after V lost 5 bases and J lost 1 base. In DNA, the CDR3 is TGTGCCAGCAGCACTCCGGGAGGTGGATCCTACAATGAGCAGTTCTTC. This encodes CASSTPGGGSYNEQFF.

This clone was counted only a few times. The chain joins TRBV16 to TRBJ2-7; 7 bases align to TRBD1. Trimming cost V 2 bases and J 2 bases; bases outside gene matches: 0. The CDR3 has 13 amino acids. From germline, CDR1 is KGHSY and CDR2 FQNENV. The CDR3 region is CASSQQGAYEQYF. The CDR3 nucleotides are TGTGCCAGCAGCCAACAGGGGGCCTACGAGCAGTACTTC.

The CDR3 nucleotides are TGTGCCAGCAGCAAACGAACGAGACAGGGGGTGAGGCAAGAGACCCAGTACTTC. This codes for CASSKRTRQGVRQETQYF. The chain recombines TRBV11-2 with TRBJ2-5; 9 bases match TRBD1. After removal of 5 bases from V and 2 bases from J, the junction contained 15 bases not matched to a gene. Germline V gene data show CDR1 as SGHAT and CDR2 as FQNNGV. The CDR3 extends over 18 amino acids.

V and J are TRBV4-1 and TRBJ2-7; 10 nucleotides line up with TRBD1. The CDR3 covers 16 residues. Looked up from germline, CDR1 is MGHRA and CDR2 is YSYEKL. V was clipped by 4 bases and J by 6 bases; unmatched bases: 12. CDR3 amino acids: CASSPAAGTGVGEQYF. CDR3 DNA: TGCGCCAGCAGCCCCGCGGCCGGGACAGGGGTGGGCGAGCAGTACTTC.

Points on this clone: The same CDR3 is also encoded by other DNA sequences in this sample. The chain uses TRBV6-1 and TRBJ1-1; no clear D. V gave up 2 bases and J gave up 2 bases, with 6 bases separating them. The CDR3 has 13 residues. Germline CDR1 is MNHNS and CDR2 is SASEGT. In nucleotides, the CDR3 is TGTGCCAGCAGTGAAACAGAAAACACTGAAGCTTTCTTT. Encoded protein: CASSETENTEAFF.

Concerning this clone: A read error may account for a junction end that differs from germline. This chain uses TRBV7-2 with TRBJ1-4; 11 bases align to TRBD1. Germline-derived CDR1 and CDR2 are SGHTA and FQGNSA. The CDR3 runs to 14 residues. As DNA, the CDR3 is TGTGCCAGCAGTCGGGACAGGGGGGGGCGAAAAACTGTTTTT. This codes for CASSRDRGGRKTVF.

The V and J genes are TRBV28 and TRBJ2-1; 14 bases are a match to TRBD2. The CDR3 totals 17 residues. Germline CDR1 reads MDHEN; CDR2 reads SYDVKM. Trimming removed 5 bases from V and 4 bases from J; junction bases left unmatched: 7. The CDR3 here is CASSRTSGRITYNEQFF. CDR3 sequence (DNA): TGTGCCAGCAGTAGGACTAGCGGGAGGATCACGTACAATGAGCAGTTCTTC.

This chain links TRBV5-4 with TRBJ1-2; D not certain. From germline, CDR1 is SGHNT and CDR2 YYREEE (reference sequence). The CDR3 contains 12 residues. Trimming left V 0 bases short and J 6 bases short, with 6 bases between. This CDR3 is CASSLVGDGYTF. CDR3 nucleotides: TGTGCCAGCAGCTTGGTCGGGGATGGCTACACCTTC. The variable domain in full, completed from reference TRBV5-4 and TRBJ1-2, reads ETGVTQSPTHLIKTRGQQVTLRCSSQSGHNTVSWYQQALGQGPQFIFQYYREEENGRGNFPPRFSGLQFPNYSSELNVNALELDDSALYLCASSLVGDGYTFGSGTRLTVV.

CDR3 protein: CASSLPAGQVEPHEQYF. CDR3 bases: TGTGCCAGCAGCTTACCGGCCGGACAGGTCGAACCCCACGAGCAGTACTTC. V is TRBV7-2 and J is TRBJ2-7, with TRBD1 identical over 7 bases. CDR3 length equals 17 residues. Germline V CDR1 and CDR2: SGHTA, FQGNSA. V shed 2 bases and J 5 bases; nucleotides not matched to a gene: 15. Supplemented by reference TRBV7-2 and TRBJ2-7, the full variable domain reads GAGVSQSPSNKVTEKGKDVELRCDPISGHTALYWYRQSLGQGLEFLIYFQGNSAPDKSGLPSDRFSAERTGGSVSTLTIQRTQQEDSAVYLCASSLPAGQVEPHEQYFGPGTRLTVT.

V is TRBV13 and J is TRBJ2-1, with 10 bases matching TRBD2. The germline CDR1 and CDR2 sequences are PRHDT and FYEKMQ (reference sequence). This CDR3 contains 17 residues. Losses at the gene ends were 4 bases for V and 0 bases for J; bases not matched to a gene: 6. CDR3 region: CASSSQRGGSSYNEQFF. The CDR3 region has the DNA TGTGCCAGCAGCTCCCAGCGGGGGGGGAGCTCCTACAATGAGCAGTTCTTC.

The chain couples TRBV5-8 to TRBJ1-2; 8 nucleotides align to TRBD1. The V gene's germline CDR1 is SGHTS and CDR2 YDEGEE. This CDR3 has 16 amino acids. V dropped 4 bases and J dropped 6; count of bases not matched to a gene: 14. CDR3 sequence (DNA): TGTGCCAGCAGCCCAGACTTAGCAGGGGGCCGCGATGGCTACACCTTC. Its translation: CASSPDLAGGRDGYTF. The whole variable domain, remainder taken from reference TRBV5-8 and TRBJ1-2, is EAGVTQSPTHLIKTRGQQATLRCSPISGHTSVYWYQQALGLGLQFLLWYDEGEERNRGNFPPRFSGRQFPNYSSELNVNALELEDSALYLCASSPDLAGGRDGYTFGSGTRLTVV.

The rearrangement links TRBV6-4 to TRBJ2-3; 10 bases agree with TRBD2. The CDR3 runs 16 residues. CDR1 and CDR2 (germline): MRHNA, SNTAGT. With V trimmed by 0 bases and J by 5 bases, 5 bases remained unmatched. The CDR3 spells CASSDSPAGGGDTQYF. Written as DNA, the CDR3 is TGTGCCAGCAGTGACTCCCCAGCGGGAGGGGGAGATACGCAGTATTTT.

This chain connects TRBV7-2 to TRBJ1-5, with a possible D match to TRBD1 (6 bases). V lost 2 bases, J lost 4 bases, and 6 bases lay in between. The V gene's germline CDR1 is SGHTA and CDR2 FQGNSA. CDR3 length: 13 residues. In DNA, the CDR3 is TGTGCCAGCAGCTTAAGGGGGAATCAGCCCCAGCATTTT. This translates into CASSLRGNQPQHF. Full variable domain (remainder filled in from reference TRBV7-2 and TRBJ1-5): GAGVSQSPSNKVTEKGKDVELRCDPISGHTALYWYRQSLGQGLEFLIYFQGNSAPDKSGLPSDRFSAERTGGSVSTLTIQRTQQEDSAVYLCASSLRGNQPQHFGDGTRLSIL.

The table lists this clone with a few counts. The chain is built from TRBV27 and TRBJ1-1; D call uncertain. CDR1 MNHEY and CDR2 SMNVEV come from the germline V gene (reference sequence). The V and J ends lost 5 bases and 1 base respectively, with 5 bases between them. The CDR3 has 12 residues. DNA for the CDR3: TGTGCCAGCAGTCCAGGGAACACTGAAGCTTTCTTT. Encoded protein: CASSPGNTEAFF.

The rearrangement links TRBV7-9 to TRBJ2-1; TRBD1 agrees at 8 bases. Germline V lookup: CDR1 SEHNR, CDR2 FQNEAQ (reference sequence). Losses at the gene ends were 5 bases for V and 6 bases for J; bases not matched to a gene: 9. This CDR3 contains 15 residues. The CDR3 coding sequence is TGTGCCAGCAGCCCGGACAGGGTGCAGAGCAATGAGCAGTTCTTC. The encoded protein is CASSPDRVQSNEQFF.